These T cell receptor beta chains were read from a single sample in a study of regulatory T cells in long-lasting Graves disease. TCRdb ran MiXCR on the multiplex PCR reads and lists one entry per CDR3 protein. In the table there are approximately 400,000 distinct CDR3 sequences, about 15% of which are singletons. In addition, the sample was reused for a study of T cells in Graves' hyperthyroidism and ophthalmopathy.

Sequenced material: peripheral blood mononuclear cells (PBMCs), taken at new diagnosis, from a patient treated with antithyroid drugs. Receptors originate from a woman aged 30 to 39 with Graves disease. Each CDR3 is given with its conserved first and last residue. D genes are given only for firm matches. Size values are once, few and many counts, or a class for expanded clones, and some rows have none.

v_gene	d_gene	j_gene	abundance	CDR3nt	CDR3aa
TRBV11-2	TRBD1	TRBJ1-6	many	TGTGCCAGCAGCTTAGGGGACAGCTCCTATAATTCACCCCTCCACTTT	CASSLGDSSYNSPLHF
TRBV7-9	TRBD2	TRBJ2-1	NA	TGTGCCAGCAGCTTAAGCCCGGGGAGGCGGGAGGTCCCCTACAATGAGCAGTTCTTC	CASSLSPGRREVPYNEQFF
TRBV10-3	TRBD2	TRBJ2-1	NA	TGTGCCATCAGGATGACTAGCAAAGCCTACAATGAGCAGTTCTTC	CAIRMTSKAYNEQFF
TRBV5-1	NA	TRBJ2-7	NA	TGCGCCAGCTCCCGGTCAGGGGCTAGCTCCTACGAGCAGTACTTC	CASSRSGASSYEQYF
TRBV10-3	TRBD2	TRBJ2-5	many	TGTGCCATCAGTGAGCTATGGACTAGCGGGAGGGTCCAAGAGACCCAGTACTTC	CAISELWTSGRVQETQYF
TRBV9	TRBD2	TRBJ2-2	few	TGTGCCAGCAGCGCAACTAGCGTCACCGGGGAGCTGTTTTTT	CASSATSVTGELFF
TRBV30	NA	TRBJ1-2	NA	TGTGCCTGGACGCCGAAGGGCAGGGACTTCTATGGCTACACCTTC	CAWTPKGRDFYGYTF
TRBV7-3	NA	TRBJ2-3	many	TGTGCCAGCAGCCTCCAGTCCCGGACTGCGGATACGCAGTATTTT	CASSLQSRTADTQYF
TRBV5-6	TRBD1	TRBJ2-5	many	TGTGCCAGCAGCTTCCGGGACAGGGGGTTCGGAACCCAGTACTTC	CASSFRDRGFGTQYF
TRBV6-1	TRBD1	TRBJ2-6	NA	TGTGCCAGCTGGGTGGGACAGGGGGCTGGGGCCAACGTCCTGACTTTC	CASWVGQGAGANVLTF
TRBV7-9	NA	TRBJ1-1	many	TGTGCCAGCAGCAATGGGGGGAACACTGAAGCTTTCTTT	CASSNGGNTEAFF
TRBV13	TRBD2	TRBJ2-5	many	TGTGCCAGCAGCTCCGGGACTAGCGGGCTCCAAGAGACCCAGTACTTC	CASSSGTSGLQETQYF
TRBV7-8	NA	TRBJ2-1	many	TGTGCCAGCAGCTTAGCTCTTTACCCCTACAATGAGCAGTTCTTC	CASSLALYPYNEQFF
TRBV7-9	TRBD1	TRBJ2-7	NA	TGTGCCAGCAGCGCCCCCGAGCAGGGGGCTTACGAGCAGTACTTC	CASSAPEQGAYEQYF
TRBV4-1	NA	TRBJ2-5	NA	TGCGCCAGCAGCCAAGTGTCGGTCGGGACCCAGTACTTC	CASSQVSVGTQYF
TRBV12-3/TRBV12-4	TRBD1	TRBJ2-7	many	TGTGCCAGCAGTTCCGGACAGGGTGGGTACGAGCAGTACTTC	CASSSGQGGYEQYF
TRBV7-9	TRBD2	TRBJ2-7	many	TGTGCCAGCAGCTCGGGGACTAGCGGGTGGGACGAGCAGTACTTC	CASSSGTSGWDEQYF
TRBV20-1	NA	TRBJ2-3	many	TGCAGTGCTCCGCGGCCTGATACGCAGTATTTT	CSAPRPDTQYF
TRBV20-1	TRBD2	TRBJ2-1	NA	TGCAGTGCTAGAGGAGTAGCGGGAGCGTGGGGAAATGAGCAGTTCTTC	CSARGVAGAWGNEQFF
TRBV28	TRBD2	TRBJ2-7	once	TGTGCCAGCAGCGGAACTAGCGGCCGGTCCTACGAGCAGTACTTC	CASSGTSGRSYEQYF
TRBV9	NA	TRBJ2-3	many	TGTGCCAGCAGCGTAGGGGACCGCACAGATACGCAGTATTTT	CASSVGDRTDTQYF
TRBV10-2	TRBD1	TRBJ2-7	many	TGCGCCAGCAGTGAGTCGACAGGGGTCTACGAGCAGTACTTC	CASSESTGVYEQYF
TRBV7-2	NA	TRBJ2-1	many	TGTGCCAGCAGCTTAGGGGGACCGTACAATGAGCAGTTCTTC	CASSLGGPYNEQFF
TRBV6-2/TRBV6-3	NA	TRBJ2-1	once	TGTGCCAGCAGTTATGGGGCGACTACCTACAATGAGCAGTTCTTC	CASSYGATTYNEQFF
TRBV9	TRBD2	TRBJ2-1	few	TGTGCCAGCAGCGTTAGCGGGAAGAGCTCCTACAATGAGCAGTTCTTC	CASSVSGKSSYNEQFF
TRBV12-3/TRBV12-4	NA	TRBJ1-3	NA	TGTGCCAACCGTATGCGGGGCACCATATATTTT	CANRMRGTIYF
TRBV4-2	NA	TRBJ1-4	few	TGTGCCAGCAGCCAATCGGAACAGGAAAAACTGTTTTTT	CASSQSEQEKLFF
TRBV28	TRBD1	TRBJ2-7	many	TGTGCCAGCAGTACTCTGCGGACAGGGTCTTACGAGCAGTACTTC	CASSTLRTGSYEQYF
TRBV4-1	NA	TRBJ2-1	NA	TGCGCCAGCAGCCTCCGTGGGGAATTCAATGAGCAGTTCTTC	CASSLRGEFNEQFF
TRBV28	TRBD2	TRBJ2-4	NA	TGTGCCAGCAGTTTATTTGGTGGGGCGGGAGCGCGGGTCAAAAACATTCAGTACTTC	CASSLFGGAGARVKNIQYF
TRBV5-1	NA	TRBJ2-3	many	TGCGCCAGCAGCGGGTCAGGGGACACCACAGATACGCAGTATTTT	CASSGSGDTTDTQYF
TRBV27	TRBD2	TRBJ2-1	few	TGTGCCAGCAGTTTATGGGGTTGGGATCGTAGCGGGAGTAACAATGAGCAGTTCTTC	CASSLWGWDRSGSNNEQFF
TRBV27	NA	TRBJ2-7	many	TGTGCCAGCAGTTTATCGAGGGCAGACCTTTGGGCCGAGCAGTACTTC	CASSLSRADLWAEQYF
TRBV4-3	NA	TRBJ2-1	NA	TGCGCCAGCAGCCGGTCCGGGACTTCTTACAATGAGCAGTTCTTC	CASSRSGTSYNEQFF
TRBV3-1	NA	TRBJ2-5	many	TGTGCCAGCAGCCACCAGGGAGAGACCCAGTACTTC	CASSHQGETQYF
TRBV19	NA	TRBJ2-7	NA	TGTGCCAGTAGTATGAGTGGGGGCCTGTTGTGGCAGTACTTC	CASSMSGGLLWQYF
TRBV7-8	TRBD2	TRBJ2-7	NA	TGTGCCAGCAGCTACCCCCGGTCGGGAGGGGCCTACGAGCAGTACTTC	CASSYPRSGGAYEQYF
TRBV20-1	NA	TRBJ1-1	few	TGCAGTGCTTACCCCATGACGCAGGACACTGAAGCTTTCTTT	CSAYPMTQDTEAFF
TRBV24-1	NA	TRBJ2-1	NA	TGTGCCACCAGTGATTTGCAAATCGGGGGCGGTAATGAGCAGTTCTTC	CATSDLQIGGGNEQFF
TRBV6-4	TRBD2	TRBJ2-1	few	TGTGCCAGCAGTGACTCGACTAGCGGGCACAATGAGCAGTTCTTC	CASSDSTSGHNEQFF
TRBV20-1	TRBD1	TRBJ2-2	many	TGCAGTGCTAAACCGACAGGGGTGAGGGAGCTGTTTTTT	CSAKPTGVRELFF
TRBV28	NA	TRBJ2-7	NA	TGTGCCATCTCGCCGGGCGCGGGGAACGAGCAGTACTTC	CAISPGAGNEQYF
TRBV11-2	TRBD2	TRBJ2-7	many	TGTGCCAGCAGCTTGGGACTAGCGGAAGGGTACGAGCAGTACTTC	CASSLGLAEGYEQYF
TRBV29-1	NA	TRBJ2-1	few	TGCAGCGTCCAGGGAATACTCACCAATCTACTTTCCTACAATGAGCAGTTCTTC	CSVQGILTNLLSYNEQFF
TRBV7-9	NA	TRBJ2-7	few	TGTGCCAGCAGCGAATTTACGACAGATTCCTACGAGCAGTACTTC	CASSEFTTDSYEQYF
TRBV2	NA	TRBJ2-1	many	TGTGCCAGCCCTGGAACGGGAGTCACCTACAATGAGCAATTCTTC	CASPGTGVTYNEQFF
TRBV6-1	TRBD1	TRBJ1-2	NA	TGTGCCAGCAGTGAGGGCATGACAGGGGCACTTTACGGCTACACCTTC	CASSEGMTGALYGYTF
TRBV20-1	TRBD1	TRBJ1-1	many	TGCAGTGCCCACTCAGGGACAGGGGGGATTCGCACTGAAGCTTTCTTT	CSAHSGTGGIRTEAFF
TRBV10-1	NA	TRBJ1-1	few	TGCGCCAGCAGTGATCAGGGTCGGACTGAAGCTTTCTTT	CASSDQGRTEAFF